This T cell receptor (beta chain) was captured by sequencing in a study of CD8+ T cells in alopecia areata. Study results and caveats: Higher clonality than in normal scalp was seen in lesional scalp, especially alopecia totalis/universalis.

Following extraction, RNA underwent reverse transcription to cDNA, which served as the sequencing template. Method: immunoSEQ multiplex PCR; TCRdb's copy keeps in-frame clones and lacks some. The table lists about 200,000 clones, roughly 50% of them singletons. About this clone: Its antigen is as yet unknown.

The V end lost 0 bases, the J end lost 3 bases, and 12 bases lay between the germline ends. This CDR3 spans 15 amino acids. CDR1 is MNHEY and CDR2 is SMNVEV in the germline V gene (reference sequence). Material for sequencing was CD8+ T cells sorted from blood. This TCR was recovered from a human donor in good health. The chain joins TRBV27 to TRBJ2-7; D is perhaps TRBD2 (6 bases). CDR3 nucleotides: TGTGCCAGCAGTTTATCGGAGGGGTCTCTCTACGAGCAGTACTTC. Translating it yields CASSLSEGSLYEQYF.